These 32 T cell receptor beta chains came from one sample sequenced in a study of cytomegalovirus exposure and HLA in healthy donors. Amplification used 60 Vbeta primers and 13 Jbeta primers. Assay used: immunoSEQ multiplex PCR; TCRdb lists only in-frame clones, some missing. The sample carries roughly 170,000 clones, over 65% recorded once. The sequenced material came from PBMCs. The receptors shown here come from a woman in her twenties or thirties in good health and CMV-seropositive.

V and J are TRBV7-2 and TRBJ1-3, with D perhaps matching TRBD1 (6 bases). This CDR3 has 17 amino acids. CDR1 and CDR2 from the germline V gene are SGHTA and FQGNSA. V lost 5 bases and J lost 3, with 20 bases in between. CDR3: CASSKDPGGLGGNTIYF. CDR3 nucleotide sequence: TGTGCCAGCAGCAAAGATCCGGGGGGCCTCGGTGGAAACACCATATATTTT.

V is TRBV5-6 and J is TRBJ1-1; 10 nucleotides match TRBD1. The CDR3 runs to 13 residues. The germline V gene has CDR1 SGHDT and CDR2 YYEEEE. V gave up 6 bases and J gave up 10 bases; unmatched junction bases: 9. The CDR3 DNA reads as TGTGCCAGCACCCGTGATAGGACAGGGGGAGCTTTCTTT. Encoded protein: CASTRDRTGGAFF.

The chain uses TRBV7-2 and TRBJ2-3, with D possibly being TRBD2 (5 bases). V was clipped by 1 base and J by 0 bases, with 11 bases between them. The V gene's germline CDR1 is SGHTA and CDR2 FQGNSA. The CDR3 totals 16 residues. CDR3: CASSLVGSASTDTQYF. CDR3 nucleotide sequence: TGTGCCAGCAGCTTAGTAGGTAGCGCTAGCACAGATACGCAGTATTTT.

The V gene is TRBV28, the J gene TRBJ1-1; 8 nucleotides agree with TRBD1. Germline values: CDR1 MDHEN, CDR2 SYDVKM. This CDR3 is built from 15 residues. The ends lost 4 bases at V and 2 bases at J; junction bases unmatched: 6. CDR3 nucleotides: TGTGCCAGCAGTTCCCCCAGGGGGCCCAACACTGAAGCTTTCTTT. It codes for CASSSPRGPNTEAFF.

V usage is TRBV7-2 and J usage is TRBJ1-2, with a possible D match to TRBD1 (5 bases). The V gene lost 5 bases and the J gene lost 7 bases, with 14 bases spanning the gap. The CDR3 covers 13 residues. Per germline, CDR1 SGHTA and CDR2 FQGNSA. Here the CDR3 DNA reads TGTGCCAGCAGCGAGCAGGGTTTTGGTGGCTACACCTTC. This sequence encodes CASSEQGFGGYTF.

This chain uses TRBV10-3 with TRBJ1-1, with 9 bases lining up with TRBD1. Per the germline V gene, CDR1 is ENHRY and CDR2 is SYGVKD. The CDR3 extends over 15 amino acids. Losses at the gene ends were 7 bases for V and 1 base for J; bases not matched to a gene: 7. This CDR3 reads CAITRGQGRNTEAFF. The DNA of the CDR3 is TGTGCCATCACGAGGGGACAGGGAAGGAACACTGAAGCTTTCTTT.

The rearrangement uses TRBV6-5 and TRBJ2-1, with TRBD1 matching over 7 bases. This CDR3 has 13 residues. Germline CDR1 reads MNHEY; CDR2 reads SVGAGI. The V segment lost 3 bases and the J segment 5 bases; nucleotides outside the gene matches: 1. The CDR3 DNA is TGTGCCAGCAGTTATGGGACAGACAATGAGCAGTTCTTC. This translates into CASSYGTDNEQFF.

The J gene is TRBJ2-6, the V gene TRBV4-3; D possibly corresponds to TRBD2 (5 bases). Per the germline V gene, CDR1 is LGHNA and CDR2 is YSLEER. Trimming stripped 1 base from V and 1 base from J, with 20 bases between. The CDR3 has 20 amino acids. DNA of the CDR3: TGCGCCAGCAGCCAAGGGGTCCTAGCCTCGGCATCTTCTGGGGCCAACGTCCTGACTTTC. Translated, it gives CASSQGVLASASSGANVLTF.

The chain has TRBV7-9 and TRBJ2-7; D gene ambiguous. The CDR3 contains 13 residues. Per the germline V gene, CDR1 is SEHNR and CDR2 is FQNEAQ (reference sequence). Trimming pared 4 bases from V and 0 bases from J, leaving 7 bases between. The CDR3: CASSSERSYEQYF. The CDR3 bases are TGTGCCAGCAGCTCTGAGCGCTCCTACGAGCAGTACTTC.

This chain joins TRBV2 and TRBJ1-4; possible D gene TRBD1, 6 bases. The V and J ends lost 3 bases and 4 bases respectively, with 21 bases between them. Germline V lookup: CDR1 SNHLY, CDR2 FYNNEI. The CDR3 sequence is 18 residues long. In nucleotides, the CDR3 is TGTGCCAGCAGTGATCTAATAATAGGGGGTTATAGTAATGAAAAACTGTTTTTT. Its translation is CASSDLIIGGYSNEKLFF.

The chain has TRBV7-9 and TRBJ1-4; 8 bases are a match to TRBD1. CDR3 size: 14 residues. Germline lookup yields CDR1 SEHNR and CDR2 FQNEAQ (reference sequence). V lost 7 bases and J lost 4; bases outside the gene matches: 5. CDR3 sequence: CASIDGQGNEKLFF. CDR3 nucleotide sequence: TGTGCCAGCATCGATGGACAGGGTAATGAAAAACTGTTTTTT.

This chain joins TRBV14 and TRBJ2-2, with 7 bases fitting TRBD2. Germline assignment: CDR1 SGHDN and CDR2 FVKESK. The J segment lost 5 bases and the V segment lost 6 bases, leaving 6 bases of the junction unmatched. The CDR3 contains 14 residues. CDR3 in DNA: TGTGCCAGCAGACCCCAAGCGGGAACCGGGGAGCTGTTTTTT. This encodes CASRPQAGTGELFF. Together with reference TRBV14 and TRBJ2-2, the CDR3 gives the full variable domain: EAGVTQFPSHSVIEKGQTVTLRCDPISGHDNLYWYRRVMGKEIKFLLHFVKESKQDESGMPNNRFLAERTGGTYSTLKVQPAELEDSGVYFCASRPQAGTGELFFGEGSRLTVL.

This rearrangement joins TRBV11-2 to TRBJ2-1; 11 positions match TRBD2. The CDR3 has 14 residues. J gave up 13 bases and V 1 base, and 6 bases lay outside the gene matches. Germline CDR1 and CDR2: SGHAT and FQNNGV. The CDR3 sequence is CASSLVGLAGGQFF. The CDR3 DNA sequence: TGTGCCAGCAGCTTAGTAGGGCTAGCGGGAGGACAGTTCTTC.

V usage is TRBV5-6 and J usage is TRBJ1-2; 8 nucleotides match TRBD1. Germline V gives CDR1 SGHDT, CDR2 YYEEEE. The CDR3 loop spans 16 amino acids. V gave up 4 bases and J gave up 0 bases; unmatched junction bases: 8. The CDR3 DNA sequence: TGTGCCAGCAGCATCCGGGACAGGCCCTCTAACTATGGCTACACCTTC. Its translation is CASSIRDRPSNYGYTF.

V and J are TRBV11-3 and TRBJ2-3; 7 nucleotides agree with TRBD2. CDR3 length: 14 amino acids. V was pared by 1 base and J by 4 bases, with 2 bases of the junction left unmatched. CDR1 is SGHNT, CDR2 YENEEA, per germline. The CDR3 DNA follows: TGTGCCAGCAGCTTAGTGGCGGGGGCAGATACGCAGTATTTT. This encodes CASSLVAGADTQYF.

The rearrangement joins TRBV5-1 to TRBJ2-7; weak D call: TRBD1 (6 bases). Trimming took off 3 bases at V and 1 base at J, with 14 bases between the two ends. The V gene's germline CDR1 is SGHRS and CDR2 YFSETQ. This CDR3 has 15 amino acids. The CDR3 here is CASSSSRQGSYEQYF. The CDR3 region has the DNA TGCGCCAGCAGCTCCTCCCGCCAGGGGTCCTACGAGCAGTACTTC.

CDR3 nucleotides: TGTGCCAGCTCACCCATTGTTGGGTCGGGAACCTACGAGCAGTACTTC. It encodes CASSPIVGSGTYEQYF. The chain carries TRBV18 and TRBJ2-7, with a possible D match to TRBD2 (5 bases). Germline V gives CDR1 KGHSH, CDR2 LQKENI. Trimming pared 3 bases from V and 2 bases from J, leaving 17 bases between. The CDR3 is 16 residues long.

V usage is TRBV6-5 and J usage is TRBJ1-1; possible D gene TRBD1, 6 bases. The germline CDR1 and CDR2 sequences are MNHEY and SVGAGI. The CDR3 runs 14 residues. Trimming stripped 6 bases from V and 1 base from J, with 12 bases between. CDR3 in amino acids: CASRKDSGNTEAFF. In DNA form, the CDR3 reads TGTGCCAGCAGGAAGGACAGCGGGAACACTGAAGCTTTCTTT.

The chain joins TRBV15 to TRBJ2-1; D possibly corresponds to TRBD1 (7 bases). V was pared by 0 bases and J by 5 bases, with 14 bases between. Germline CDR1 is LNHNV and CDR2 is YYDKDF (reference sequence). The CDR3 runs to 16 residues. CDR3 coding DNA: TGTGCCACCAGCAGAGATAGGGGGCGGGGTGACAATGAGCAGTTCTTC. This sequence encodes CATSRDRGRGDNEQFF.

The chain recombines TRBV11-2 with TRBJ2-7, with TRBD1 matching over 7 bases. Germline V lookup: CDR1 SGHAT, CDR2 FQNNGV. This CDR3 is built from 14 residues. The trim removed 4 bases at V and 2 bases at J, leaving 5 bases unmatched. CDR3 DNA sequence: TGTGCCAGCAGCTCGGGACAGAGCCCCTACGAGCAGTACTTC. Translating gives CASSSGQSPYEQYF.

V and J are TRBV6-5 and TRBJ2-7, with TRBD2 matching 13 bases. The CDR3 runs 15 residues. The germline V gene encodes CDR1 MNHEY and CDR2 SVGAGI. V trimming: 6 bases; J trimming: 3 bases; junction bases outside the gene matches: 5. The CDR3 spells CASRGLAGALYEQYF. CDR3 nucleotide sequence: TGTGCCAGCAGAGGACTAGCGGGAGCACTCTACGAGCAGTACTTC.

J is TRBJ1-1 and V is TRBV9, with 9 positions matching TRBD1. V shed 0 bases, J shed 4 bases, and the junction held 4 bases outside the gene matches. CDR3 length: 15 residues. Germline V CDR1 and CDR2: SGDLS, YYNGEE. CDR3 amino acids: CASSVGDRGSTEAFF. For the CDR3, the DNA is TGTGCCAGCAGCGTAGGAGACAGGGGGTCCACTGAAGCTTTCTTT.

The chain is built from TRBV5-1 and TRBJ2-1, with TRBD2 identical over 12 bases. J gave up 8 bases and V 1 base, and 7 bases lay outside the gene matches. CDR3 length: 16 amino acids. Germline lookup yields CDR1 SGHRS and CDR2 YFSETQ. CDR3 amino acids: CASSLSTSGSNDEQFF. The CDR3 nucleotides are TGCGCCAGCAGCTTGTCGACTAGCGGGAGTAACGATGAGCAGTTCTTC.

This clone was seen more than once but under ten times. The chain joins TRBV5-1 to TRBJ2-2; 11 bases map to TRBD1. The CDR3 loop spans 16 amino acids. Per germline, CDR1 SGHRS and CDR2 YFSETQ. The V and J ends lost 3 bases and 7 bases, in that order; junction bases with no gene match: 8. CDR3 loop: CASSYVRDRGVGELFF. For the CDR3, the DNA is TGCGCCAGCAGCTACGTCCGGGACAGGGGGGTCGGGGAGCTGTTTTTT.

The chain links TRBV4-1 to TRBJ1-1; TRBD1 matches 8 bases. Germline assignment: CDR1 MGHRA and CDR2 YSYEKL. This CDR3 is built from 15 residues. V gave up 6 bases and J gave up 0 bases; unmatched junction bases: 6. The CDR3 DNA reads as TGCGCCAGCAGGGAAATCAGGGGGCTGAACACTGAAGCTTTCTTT. Its translation is CASREIRGLNTEAFF.

This clone occurred a few times. This chain joins TRBV5-8 and TRBJ1-1, with 9 bases that match TRBD1. Germline V CDR1 and CDR2: SGHTS, YDEGEE. The J segment lost 5 bases and the V segment lost 4 bases, leaving 6 bases of the junction unmatched. The CDR3 covers 14 residues. CDR3 coding DNA: TGTGCCAGCAGCCCCGGGACAGGGTGGACTGAAGCTTTCTTT. Residues: CASSPGTGWTEAFF. The variable domain in full, completed from reference TRBV5-8 and TRBJ1-1, reads EAGVTQSPTHLIKTRGQQATLRCSPISGHTSVYWYQQALGLGLQFLLWYDEGEERNRGNFPPRFSGRQFPNYSSELNVNALELEDSALYLCASSPGTGWTEAFFGQGTRLTVV.

This chain links TRBV28 with TRBJ1-5; D is uncertain. Looked up from germline, CDR1 is MDHEN and CDR2 is SYDVKM. Trimming shortened V by 1 base and J by 0 bases, and 10 bases separated the two germline ends. The CDR3 is 16 residues long. CDR3 sequence: CASSLSPGSSNQPQHF. As DNA, the CDR3 is TGTGCCAGCAGTTTATCGCCAGGCTCTAGCAATCAGCCCCAGCATTTT. The variable domain in full, completed from reference TRBV28 and TRBJ1-5, reads DVKVTQSSRYLVKRTGEKVFLECVQDMDHENMFWYRQDPGLGLRLIYFSYDVKMKEKGDIPEGYSVSREKKERFSLILESASTNQTSMYLCASSLSPGSSNQPQHFGDGTRLSIL.

The CDR3 region has the DNA TGTGCCAGCAGCTTACCAGGGGGTAATCCCTACGAGCAGTACTTC. It codes for CASSLPGGNPYEQYF. The V and J genes are TRBV11-3 and TRBJ2-7, with TRBD1 identical over 7 bases. The CDR3 is 15 residues long. The J segment lost 2 bases and the V segment lost 2 bases, leaving 6 bases of the junction unmatched. Germline-derived CDR1 and CDR2 are SGHNT and YENEEA.

As to this clone: The junction and the germline gene differ at one end; a read error may be behind it. DNA for the CDR3: TGTGCCAGCAGTTACTCGGGACAGGGGGTATCCTATGGCTACCCCTTC. Translation gives CASSYSGQGVSYGYPF. The chain carries TRBV6-5 and TRBJ1-2; 11 nucleotides line up with TRBD1. CDR1 is MNHEY, CDR2 SVGAGI, per germline. The CDR3 runs to 16 residues.

The chain has TRBV5-4 and TRBJ2-1, with 11 bases matching TRBD2. Germline-derived CDR1 and CDR2 are SGHNT and YYREEE (reference sequence). V shed 0 bases, J shed 7 bases, and the junction held 9 bases outside the gene matches. There are 17 residues in the CDR3. The CDR3: CASSLALTSGSSNEQFF. In DNA, the CDR3 is TGTGCCAGCAGCTTGGCCCTCACTAGCGGGAGCTCGAATGAGCAGTTCTTC.

V is TRBV7-9 and J is TRBJ1-3; perhaps TRBD1 as D (5 bases). Germline V lookup: CDR1 SEHNR, CDR2 FQNEAQ (reference sequence). V lost 2 bases to trimming and J lost 0 bases, with 11 bases between them. This CDR3 region has 16 residues. CDR3 DNA sequence: TGTGCCAGCAGCTTAAACAGGCTAAACTCTGGAAACACCATATATTTT. Its translation is CASSLNRLNSGNTIYF.

This clone has just a few counts. The V call is TRBV6-1, the J call TRBJ1-2, with 8 bases identical to TRBD1. The germline CDR1 and CDR2 sequences are MNHNS and SASEGT. J lost 7 bases, V lost 5 bases, and 6 bases had no gene match. CDR3 size: 13 residues. CDR3 nucleotide sequence: TGTGCCAGCAGTCCCAGGGGGCAAGGTGGCTACACCTTC. Translation: CASSPRGQGGYTF.